This T cell receptor (beta chain) appears in the sequencing data of a study of shared clonotypes between healthy human individuals. Of note for this clone: The sample carries other DNA sequences with the same CDR3.

V lost 5 bases and J lost 4; bases outside the gene matches: 5. Germline-derived CDR1 and CDR2 are MNHEY and SMNVEV (reference sequence). This CDR3 region has 15 residues. CD8 cells regarded as naive lacked CD45RO, were positively chosen for CCR7, and omitted terminally differentiated effector memory CD45RA+ cells. Donors included only healthy HIV-negative adults lacking recent acute infections or vaccinations. The study ran the assay at deep level. Profiling relied on immunoSEQ multiplex PCR, and the TCRdb table lists in-frame clones only, not all of them. The data contain about 590,000 clones, 95% to 96% of them singletons.

The clonotype comes from a young woman in good health. Sequencing was done on a sample of naive CD8+ T cells sorted from blood. The rearrangement links TRBV27 to TRBJ2-6; 7 bases are a match to TRBD1. CDR3 DNA: TGTGCCAGCAGTCCGGGGACAGCCGGGGCCAACGTCCTGACTTTC. It encodes CASSPGTAGANVLTF.